The 8 T cell receptor beta chains below all came from one sample that was sequenced in a study of blood T cells in healthy people across ages. With a J-beta primer mix and a sample-barcoded 5' primer, a second PCR ran roughly 6 to 12 cycles. TCRdb ran MiXCR on the 5' RACE reads and lists one entry per CDR3 protein. The sample gives about 1,500,000 distinct CDR3 sequences, over 25% of which show up once; 7.7% is in the top ten. Sequencing was done on a sample of blood. The source of these receptors is a woman aged 25 to 39 in good health.

This clonotype has a handful of counts. The gene calls are TRBV5-6 and TRBJ1-5; D unresolved. CDR3 length: 14 amino acids. Germline CDR1 and CDR2: SGHDT and YYEEEE. V gave up 4 bases and J gave up 5 bases, with 13 bases separating them. The CDR3 coding sequence is TGTGCCAGCAGCCGGCGGCTGAATGATCAGCCCCAGCATTTT. Amino acids: CASSRRLNDQPQHF.

The chain couples TRBV5-5 to TRBJ2-1, with a weak D call TRBD1 (6 bases). CDR1 is SGHKS, CDR2 YYEKEE, per germline (reference sequence). CDR3 length: 12 amino acids. The V end was cut by 4 bases, the J end by 9 bases, with 11 bases between. The CDR3 DNA follows: TGTGCCAGCAGCGACCAGGGGAGTGAGCAGTTCTTC. Translation gives CASSDQGSEQFF. Together with reference TRBV5-5 and TRBJ2-1, the CDR3 gives the full variable domain: DAGVTQSPTHLIKTRGQQVTLRCSPISGHKSVSWYQQVLGQGPQFIFQYYEKEERGRGNFPDRFSARQFPNYSSELNVNALLLGDSALYLCASSDQGSEQFFGPGTRLTVL.

This clonotype was detected only a few times. The rearrangement uses TRBV20-1 and TRBJ2-1; D is perhaps TRBD2 (5 bases). V lost 6 bases and J 0 bases, leaving 12 bases between the germline ends. Germline assignment: CDR1 DFQATT and CDR2 SNEGSKA (reference sequence). The CDR3 length is 14 residues. This CDR3 is CSAPAVSSYNEQFF. CDR3 DNA: TGCAGTGCCCCAGCGGTAAGCTCCTACAATGAGCAGTTCTTC.

This clonotype has just one count. A junction boundary mismatches the germline segment, possibly from a read error. This chain joins TRBV2 and TRBJ2-7, with 7 bases fitting TRBD1. Germline V CDR1 and CDR2: SNHLY, FYNNEI. The CDR3 covers 13 residues. In DNA, the CDR3 is TGTGCCAGCAATATGGACAGGACCTACGTGCAGTACTTC. It is translated as CASNMDRTYVQYF.

The chain combines TRBV7-2 with TRBJ1-1; no reliable D call. The CDR3 has 14 amino acids. V dropped 1 base and J dropped 3 bases, with 9 bases sitting between them. CDR1 is SGHTA and CDR2 is FQGNSA in the germline V gene. The CDR3 DNA reads as TGTGCCAGCAGCTTAGGGCAGACTCACACTGAAGCTTTCTTT. Encoded protein: CASSLGQTHTEAFF.

V and J are TRBV7-8 and TRBJ2-3; 9 bases match TRBD2. Germline CDR1 is SGHVS and CDR2 is FQNEAQ. The CDR3 runs to 18 residues. Trimming cost V 4 bases and J 3 bases; bases outside gene matches: 14. CDR3 region: CASSSWRGREGSTDTQYF. The CDR3 nucleotides read TGTGCCAGCAGCTCTTGGAGGGGGCGGGAGGGTAGTACAGATACGCAGTATTTT.

A note on this clonotype: One end of the junction does not line up with germline, which may come from a read error. This chain uses TRBV5-1 with TRBJ2-1; D tentatively reads TRBD1 or TRBD2 (5 bases each). Germline CDR1 is SGHRS and CDR2 is YFSETQ. The CDR3 contains 17 residues. CDR3 residues: CASSRGAAPSSYNKQFF. The CDR3, as DNA: TGCGCCAGCAGCCGAGGGGCGGCCCCTAGCTCCTACAATAAGCAGTTCTTC.

This clonotype was counted a few times. This sequence joins TRBV7-9 and TRBJ2-7, with TRBD1 identical over 7 bases. Germline assignment: CDR1 SEHNR and CDR2 FQNEAQ (reference sequence). Trimming took 5 bases from V and 6 from J; bases not matched to a gene: 10. This CDR3 region has 14 residues. This chain's CDR3 is CASSTWTGDREQYF. The CDR3 region has the DNA TGTGCCAGCAGCACCTGGACAGGAGATCGCGAGCAGTACTTC. The full variable domain, rest sourced from reference TRBV7-9 and TRBJ2-7, is DTGVSQNPRHKITKRGQNVTFRCDPISEHNRLYWYRQTLGQGPEFLTYFQNEAQLEKSRLLSDRFSAERPKGSFSTLEIQRTEQGDSAMYLCASSTWTGDREQYFGPGTRLTVT.